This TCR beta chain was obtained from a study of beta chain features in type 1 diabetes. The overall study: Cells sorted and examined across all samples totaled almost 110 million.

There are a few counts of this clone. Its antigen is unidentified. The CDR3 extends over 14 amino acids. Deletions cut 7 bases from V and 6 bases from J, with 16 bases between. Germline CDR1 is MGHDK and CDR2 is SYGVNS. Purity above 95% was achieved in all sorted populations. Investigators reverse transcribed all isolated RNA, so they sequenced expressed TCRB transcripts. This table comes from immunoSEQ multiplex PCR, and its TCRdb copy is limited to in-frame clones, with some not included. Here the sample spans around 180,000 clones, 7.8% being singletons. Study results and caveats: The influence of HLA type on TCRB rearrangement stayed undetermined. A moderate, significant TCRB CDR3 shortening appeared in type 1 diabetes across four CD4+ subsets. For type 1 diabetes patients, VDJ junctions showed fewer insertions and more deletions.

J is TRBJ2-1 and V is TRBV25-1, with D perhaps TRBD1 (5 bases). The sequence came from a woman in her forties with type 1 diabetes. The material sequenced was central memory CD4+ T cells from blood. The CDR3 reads CASTSAGNSNEQFF. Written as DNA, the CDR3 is TGTGCCAGCACTTCGGCAGGGAATTCCAATGAGCAGTTCTTC. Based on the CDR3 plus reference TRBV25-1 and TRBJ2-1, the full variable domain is EADIYQTPRYLVIGTGKKITLECSQTMGHDKMYWYQQDPGMELHLIHYSYGVNSTEKGDLSSESTVSRIRTEHFPLTLESARPSHTSQYLCASTSAGNSNEQFFGPGTRLTVL.